This TCR beta chain was captured in a study of blood T cell repertoires in COVID-19. Study background: Whether acute or convalescent, the COVID-19 samples came from the United States, Italy and Spain. The cDNA or gDNA used as material had been derived from T cells, B-cell-depleted T cells, or PBMCs.

Per the original data handling: Cell counts per sample came from amplifying reference gene primers. Sequenced by immunoSEQ multiplex PCR; TCRdb stores in-frame clones only, minus some. The V and J calls and the clone size are those of that table, but D and trimming were determined from the DNA. The sample lists approximately 190,000 clones; 70% to 90% were seen once. CDR3 length: 17 residues. The V gene's germline CDR1 is SGDLS and CDR2 YYNGEE. V gave up 0 bases and J gave up 4 bases; unmatched junction bases: 7. The sample consisted of peripheral blood. The source is a woman aged 35 to 49 who had recovered from COVID-19. The chain employs TRBV9 and TRBJ1-5; 10 bases match TRBD1. The CDR3 protein is CASSVGSDRGHNQPQHF. The CDR3, as DNA: TGTGCCAGCAGCGTAGGATCCGACAGGGGGCATAATCAGCCCCAGCATTTT.